Here is one T cell receptor (beta chain) with its context. Its antigen has not been determined. One base away there is no much larger clone; base qualities are not given. TCRbeta CDR3 regions were amplified from genomic DNA by means of the immunoSEQ Assay, a bias-controlled multiplex PCR. Turning to the authors' computational methods: Nucleated cell counts per sample were estimated from amplification of reference gene primers within the assay. To quantify the absolute abundance of each unique TCRbeta CDR3 rearrangement, sequence reads were collapsed and filtered. Productive Simpson clonality was computed per sample as the square root of Simpson's diversity index over productive rearrangements. Entries here come from immuneACCESS through TCRdb and include only in-frame sequences with V and J called. Some clones fail to appear in such tables; in the studies checked, an unresolved V gene covers under half of the shortfall, and the cause of the remainder is unknown. Clone size and the V and J calls come from that table; the DNA yielded D and trimming. A total of approximately 150,000 clones appear in this sample, 80% to 85% of them only once. The biggest ten clones account for over 4% of the sample.

This sample was included in a study of blood T cell repertoires in COVID-19 (dated by TCRdb to about 2020). Broadly, across the study: Collaborator samples came from the United States, Italy and Spain and covered acute and convalescent phases of COVID-19. The material from the prospective study consisted of cDNA or gDNA derived from T cells, B-cell-depleted T cells, or PBMCs. Deeply sampled blood TCRbeta repertoires from subjects exposed to, actively infected with, or recovered from COVID-19 were included in the dataset. The repertoires were released in a freely available public database intended as a resource for research on the immune response to SARS-CoV-2. The samples were drawn from two sources: the first 160 participants of the ongoing ImmuneRACE study, and 1,254 subjects contributed by 6 global collaborators. Nearly every sample came with metadata listing a de-identified subject ID, COVID-19 status, age in years and sex. Where available, HLA class I and class II types were taken from metadata supplied by the sample provider and were not determined by assay-based typing. Overall study results and their limits: Clinical and demographic metadata were provided uncurated, with the amount varying by source and participant.

Between the V and J ends, shortened by 8 bases and 2 bases respectively, the junction contains 19 bases. CDR1 and CDR2, looked up from the germline V gene, are LGHNA and YNFKEQ. Including the terminal cysteine and phenylalanine, the CDR3 comprises 15 residues. The read is trimmed to its CDR3 DNA, 45 bases read in frame from base 1. Participants in the prospective study were aged roughly 18 to 100 years, lived in some 24 United States geographic areas, and enrolled through a virtual design. Cohort assignment in the prospective study relied on participant-reported clinical history from a screening survey and a study questionnaire. Exposed participants had been in contact with someone with a PCR-confirmed or clinician-diagnosed COVID-19 case within 2 weeks of study entry. In the prospective study, whole blood, serum and a nasopharyngeal or oropharyngeal swab were collected from each participant by mobile phlebotomists. Over a roughly 2-month period, participants in the prospective study had the option of providing additional blood draws and questionnaires. Blood samples from the prospective study were shipped frozen or at room temperature prior to DNA extraction.

The V and J segments used are TRBV4-2 and TRBJ2-7; perhaps TRBD2 is the D gene, with 7 bases matching. The sequenced material came from PBMCs or T cells enriched from blood (not recorded which). The source of this sequence is a man aged 65 to 85 who had been exposed to COVID-19. The DNA sequence follows: TGTGCCAGCGCTCAGGGCGGGGGCGTAACCTACGAGCAGTACTTC. This translates into CASAQGGGVTYEQYF.